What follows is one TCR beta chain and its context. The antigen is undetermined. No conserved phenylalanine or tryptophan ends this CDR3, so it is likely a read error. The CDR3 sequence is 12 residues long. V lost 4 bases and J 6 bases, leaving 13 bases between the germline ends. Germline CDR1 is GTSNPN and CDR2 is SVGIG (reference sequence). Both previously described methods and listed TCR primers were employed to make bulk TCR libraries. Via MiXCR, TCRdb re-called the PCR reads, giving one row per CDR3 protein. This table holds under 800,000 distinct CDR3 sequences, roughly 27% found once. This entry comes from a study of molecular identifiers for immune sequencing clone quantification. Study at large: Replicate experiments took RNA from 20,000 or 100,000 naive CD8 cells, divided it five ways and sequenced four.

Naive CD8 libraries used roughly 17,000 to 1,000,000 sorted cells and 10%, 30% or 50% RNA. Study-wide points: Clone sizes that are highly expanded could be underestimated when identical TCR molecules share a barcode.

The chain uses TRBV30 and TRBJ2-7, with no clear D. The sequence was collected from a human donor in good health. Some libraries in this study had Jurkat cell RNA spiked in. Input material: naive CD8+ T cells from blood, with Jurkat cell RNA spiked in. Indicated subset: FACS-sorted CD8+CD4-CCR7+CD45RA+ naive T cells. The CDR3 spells CAWTVEVAEQYS. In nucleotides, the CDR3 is TGTGCCTGGACAGTCGAGGTCGCCGAGCAGTACTCC.